Shown below are 27 T cell receptor beta chains from a single sample sequenced in a study of cytomegalovirus exposure and HLA in healthy donors. The PCR had 60 Vbeta and 13 Jbeta primers. TCRdb's copy holds only in-frame clones and misses some; the assay was immunoSEQ multiplex PCR. The table shows 45,000 to 60,000 clones, with approximately 67% occurring only once. Sequenced: PBMCs. Receptors were obtained from a man aged 25 to 45 in good health and CMV-seronegative.

V gene TRBV19 combines with J gene TRBJ2-2; the D gene is possibly TRBD1 (6 bases). V was shortened by 6 bases and J by 7 bases, with 9 bases between the two germline ends. CDR1 is LNHDA, CDR2 SQIVND, per germline (reference sequence). The CDR3 contains 12 residues. The DNA of the CDR3 is TGTGCCAGTAGGCAGGGGTACGGGGAGCTGTTTTTT. This translates into CASRQGYGELFF.

The chain carries TRBV5-1 and TRBJ2-1; possible D gene TRBD2, 6 bases. This CDR3 comprises 17 residues. V was trimmed by 0 bases and J by 4 bases, leaving 17 bases between them. Germline-derived CDR1 and CDR2 are SGHRS and YFSETQ. The CDR3: CASSLEGGGNPYNEQFF. In nucleotides, the CDR3 is TGCGCCAGCAGCTTGGAGGGCGGCGGGAACCCTTACAATGAGCAGTTCTTC.

The V call is TRBV6-1, the J call TRBJ2-3; 9 bases match TRBD2. Per the germline V gene, CDR1 is MNHNS and CDR2 is SASEGT. V gave up 8 bases and J gave up 3 bases; unmatched junction bases: 9. This CDR3 has 15 residues. Written as DNA, the CDR3 is TGTGCCAGCTTAGGTAGCGGGAGAGGGACAGATACGCAGTATTTT. It specifies CASLGSGRGTDTQYF.

This chain links TRBV11-2 with TRBJ2-7, with D hard to call. The V end was cut by 5 bases, the J end by 5 bases, with 13 bases between. The V gene's germline CDR1 is SGHAT and CDR2 FQNNGV. The CDR3 is 13 amino acids. The CDR3 loop is CASSPPLVDEQYF. Here the CDR3 DNA reads TGTGCCAGCAGCCCCCCACTGGTGGACGAGCAGTACTTC.

This sequence joins TRBV18 and TRBJ2-7; the D is unclear. Trimming removed 4 bases at V and 3 bases at J, with 13 bases between. CDR3 length equals 14 residues. Germline lookup yields CDR1 KGHSH and CDR2 LQKENI. The CDR3, as DNA: TGTGCCAGCTCACAGAGTCCCCTCCTCTACGAGCAGTACTTC. Translating gives CASSQSPLLYEQYF.

This clone was counted a few times. The genes are TRBV20-1 and TRBJ2-7; D unresolved. The CDR3 consists of 11 residues. CDR1 and CDR2 (germline): DFQATT, SNEGSKA (reference sequence). Trimming removed 6 bases at V and 2 bases at J, with 8 bases between. The CDR3 sequence is CSAEVTYEQYF. In nucleotides, the CDR3 is TGCAGTGCCGAGGTTACCTACGAGCAGTACTTC.

The CDR3 coding sequence is TGTGCCAGCAGTCCAGGGCGAGATACGCAGTATTTT. This encodes CASSPGRDTQYF. The chain recombines TRBV2 with TRBJ2-3, with D maybe TRBD1 (5 bases). CDR3 length: 12 residues. The V gene's germline CDR1 is SNHLY and CDR2 FYNNEI. V lost 5 bases and J lost 5, with 8 bases in between. The whole variable domain, filled in from reference TRBV2 and TRBJ2-3, reads EPEVTQTPSHQVTQMGQEVILRCVPISNHLYFYWYRQILGQKVEFLVSFYNNEISEKSEIFDDQFSVERPDGSNFTLKIRSTKLEDSAMYFCASSPGRDTQYFGPGTRLTVL.

This clone was picked up a small number of times. CDR3 sequence: CASSSTGGGGSYNEQFF. In DNA, the CDR3 is TGTGCCAGCAGCTCCACCGGGGGAGGGGGCTCCTACAATGAGCAGTTCTTC. The rearrangement uses TRBV7-9 and TRBJ2-1; tentative D call: TRBD2 (7 bases). Germline V gene sequence: CDR1 SEHNR, CDR2 FQNEAQ (reference sequence). V lost 4 bases and J lost 0, with 16 bases in between. The CDR3 extends over 17 amino acids.

The chain combines TRBV4-1 with TRBJ1-2; no reliable D call. The germline gives CDR1 MGHRA, CDR2 YSYEKL. CDR3 length: 15 amino acids. Trimming shortened V by 2 bases and J by 5 bases, and 15 bases separated the two germline ends. The CDR3 region has the DNA TGCGCCAGCAGCCAACCGGCATCCCAGGCATATGGCTACACCTTC. As protein: CASSQPASQAYGYTF.

This chain links TRBV2 with TRBJ2-7, with 8 nucleotides matching TRBD2. CDR1 is SNHLY, CDR2 FYNNEI, per germline. CDR3 length: 13 amino acids. V shed 5 bases and J 7 bases; nucleotides not matched to a gene: 7. CDR3 coding DNA: TGTGCCAGCAGTCCGGGACTAGTTAGAGAGCAGTACTTC. Its translation is CASSPGLVREQYF.

The sample holds a few counts of this clone. The chain employs TRBV5-5 and TRBJ2-3; possibly TRBD1 for D (6 bases). CDR3 size: 15 residues. The germline V gene has CDR1 SGHKS and CDR2 YYEKEE (reference sequence). V was clipped by 7 bases and J by 0 bases, with 15 bases between them. Here the CDR3 DNA reads TGTGCCAGCCTATTAACAGGGTATAGCACAGATACGCAGTATTTT. Translating it yields CASLLTGYSTDTQYF.

The chain uses TRBV19 and TRBJ1-1, with D unclear. Trimming cost V 5 bases and J 0 bases, with 13 bases left between them. Germline loops: CDR1 LNHDA, CDR2 SQIVND (reference sequence). This CDR3 has 15 amino acids. CDR3 residues: CASSQMITVNTEAFF. The CDR3, as DNA: TGTGCCAGTAGTCAAATGATAACGGTGAACACTGAAGCTTTCTTT.

The V call is TRBV9, the J call TRBJ1-2, with D unclear. V shed 4 bases and J shed 8 bases, with 24 bases lying between them. Germline V gene sequence: CDR1 SGDLS, CDR2 YYNGEE. The CDR3 totals 16 residues. For the CDR3, the DNA is TGTGCCAGCAGCCCCGGGGTGGGCGGAGGAGTTGTAGGCTACACCTTC. This codes for CASSPGVGGGVVGYTF.

CDR3 coding DNA: TGTGCCATCAGTGGGCTGGGGGCGAGCACTGAAGCTTTCTTT. This sequence encodes CAISGLGASTEAFF. The rearrangement uses TRBV10-3 and TRBJ1-1; D might be TRBD1 (6 bases). This CDR3 has 14 residues. In germline, CDR1 is ENHRY, CDR2 SYGVKD. V was pared by 4 bases and J by 4 bases, with 13 bases between.

The chain carries TRBV29-1 and TRBJ2-2; 10 bases are a match to TRBD2. Germline V lookup: CDR1 SQVTM, CDR2 ANQGSEA. The CDR3 covers 15 residues. V was clipped by 1 base and J by 3 bases; unmatched bases: 2. The CDR3 region has the DNA TGCAGCGTTGAAGGGCTAGCGGGAGACACCGGGGAGCTGTTTTTT. It encodes CSVEGLAGDTGELFF.

The V call is TRBV4-1, the J call TRBJ2-7; no clear D gene. Trimming took off 0 bases at V and 6 bases at J, with 3 bases between the two ends. The germline gives CDR1 MGHRA, CDR2 YSYEKL. The CDR3 has 11 residues. Here the CDR3 DNA reads TGCGCCAGCAGCCAAGATATCGAGCAGTACTTC. This translates into CASSQDIEQYF.

The rearrangement joins TRBV11-2 to TRBJ2-2, with 9 bases matching TRBD1. The CDR3 contains 15 residues. V was pared by 1 base and J by 6 bases, with 3 bases of the junction left unmatched. Germline V CDR1 and CDR2: SGHAT, FQNNGV. CDR3 DNA: TGTGCCAGCAGCTTAGTGGGACAGGGTGCCGGGGAGCTGTTTTTT. This codes for CASSLVGQGAGELFF.

The chain couples TRBV11-1 to TRBJ2-5, with 11 bases fitting TRBD2. Trimming at V came to 2 bases and at J to 2 bases, leaving 4 bases not matched to a gene. Germline lookup yields CDR1 SGHAT and CDR2 FQDESV (reference sequence). CDR3 length: 16 amino acids. This CDR3 reads CASSLLLAGGQETQYF. For the CDR3, the DNA is TGTGCCAGCAGCTTACTCCTAGCGGGAGGTCAAGAGACCCAGTACTTC.

This chain connects TRBV7-9 to TRBJ2-7; the match to TRBD1 covers 7 bases. CDR3 length: 13 residues. The ends lost 10 bases at V and 6 bases at J; junction bases unmatched: 12. The germline CDR1 and CDR2 sequences are SEHNR and FQNEAQ (reference sequence). CDR3 sequence (DNA): TGTGCCATCCGCTCCACCCCAGGGGGCGAGCAGTACTTC. Residues: CAIRSTPGGEQYF.

The rearrangement joins TRBV13 to TRBJ2-7; 11 nucleotides agree with TRBD1. Per germline, CDR1 PRHDT and CDR2 FYEKMQ (reference sequence). V shed 4 bases, J shed 5 bases, and the junction held 7 bases outside the gene matches. CDR3 length: 15 residues. CDR3 sequence reads: CASSSKGQGADEQYF. CDR3 sequence (DNA): TGTGCCAGCAGCTCTAAAGGACAGGGGGCAGACGAGCAGTACTTC.

J is TRBJ2-7 and V is TRBV30, with 12 nucleotides matching TRBD2. Per germline, CDR1 GTSNPN and CDR2 SVGIG (reference sequence). J was trimmed by 0 bases and V by 0 bases; bases with no gene match: 6. This CDR3 is built from 17 residues. CDR3 region: CAWSVFWTSGNSYEQYF. CDR3 DNA: TGTGCCTGGAGTGTATTTTGGACTAGCGGGAACTCCTACGAGCAGTACTTC.

V gene TRBV14 combines with J gene TRBJ2-3, with 7 bases lining up with TRBD1. After removal of 3 bases from V and 0 bases from J, the junction contained 6 bases not matched to a gene. This CDR3 spans 16 amino acids. The germline gives CDR1 SGHDN, CDR2 FVKESK. The CDR3 spells CASSHGQALSTDTQYF. The CDR3 nucleotides read TGTGCCAGCAGCCATGGACAGGCACTAAGCACAGATACGCAGTATTTT.

The rearrangement joins TRBV30 to TRBJ2-5; 7 bases line up with TRBD1. With the DNA end fitting TRBJ2-7 better, the J assignment may be wrong. The length of the CDR3 is 14 residues. Per germline, CDR1 GTSNPN and CDR2 SVGIG (reference sequence). The CDR3 bases are TGTGCCTGGAGGATTATCGGGGACAGCCACGAGCAGTACTTC. It translates to CAWRIIGDSHEQYF.

The chain has TRBV5-6 and TRBJ2-7; 12 positions agree with TRBD2. This CDR3 has 15 amino acids. Trimming cost V 1 base and J 3 bases; bases outside gene matches: 2. CDR1 and CDR2 from the germline V gene are SGHDT and YYEEEE. CDR3 sequence reads: CASSLMTSGSYEQYF. For the CDR3, the DNA is TGTGCCAGCAGCTTGATGACTAGCGGGAGCTACGAGCAGTACTTC.

The chain is built from TRBV6-5 and TRBJ2-2, with a possible D match to TRBD2 (6 bases). Trimming stripped 4 bases from V and 4 bases from J, with 16 bases between. The CDR3 is made up of 16 amino acids. The germline gives CDR1 MNHEY, CDR2 SVGAGI. The CDR3 loop reads CASSSHRVGGTGELFF. The CDR3 DNA is TGTGCCAGCAGTTCCCACCGAGTCGGGGGCACCGGGGAGCTGTTTTTT.

This sequence joins TRBV27 and TRBJ2-7, with 14 bases aligning to TRBD2. The junction had 8 bases not matched to a gene; V was cut back by 3 bases and J by 4 bases. The germline gives CDR1 MNHEY, CDR2 SMNVEV (reference sequence). This CDR3 region has 17 residues. CDR3 coding DNA: TGTGCCAGCAGTTTTGGGCCGACTAGCGGGAGGGCTTACGAGCAGTACTTC. Amino acid sequence: CASSFGPTSGRAYEQYF.

The chain couples TRBV4-1 to TRBJ2-7; D call uncertain. The germline V gene has CDR1 MGHRA and CDR2 YSYEKL. V lost 0 bases and J 2 bases, leaving 11 bases between the germline ends. The CDR3 length is 15 residues. The CDR3 here is CASSQDFAGAYEQYF. The CDR3 DNA follows: TGCGCCAGCAGCCAAGATTTCGCCGGAGCCTACGAGCAGTACTTC.